The table lists the clone carrying this T cell receptor (beta chain) with a few counts. This record belongs to a study of T cell clones after liver transplantation. This table comes from immunoSEQ multiplex PCR, and its TCRdb copy is limited to in-frame clones, with some not included. The sample consists of about 99,000 clones, about 88% of them appearing once. Germline V gene data show CDR1 as KGHSH and CDR2 as LQKENI. The CDR3 covers 14 residues. V gave up 2 bases and J gave up 1 base, with 8 bases separating them. The rearrangement links TRBV18 to TRBJ1-1; no clear D gene. This specimen consisted of CD4+ T cells from blood, obtained approximately 43 months after liver transplant. The sequence was collected from a human patient who received a liver transplant. Some T cells may originate from the graft donor. The CDR3: CASSPSQANTEAFF. CDR3 sequence (DNA): TGTGCCAGCTCACCATCACAAGCGAACACTGAAGCTTTCTTT. The full variable domain, completed using reference TRBV18 and TRBJ1-1, is NAGVMQNPRHLVRRRGQEARLRCSPMKGHSHVYWYRQLPEEGLKFMVYLQKENIIDESGMPKERFSAEFPKEGPSILRIQQVVRGDSAAYFCASSPSQANTEAFFGQGTRLTVV.